The rows below give T cell receptor beta chains drawn from one sample of a study of T cell responses to AZD1222 COVID-19 vaccine. Produced via immunoSEQ multiplex PCR; TCRdb's table is partial and in-frame only. The data contain about 140,000 clones, approximately 89% of them seen just once; the ten biggest clones take up about 4.5%. This specimen consisted of peripheral blood, obtained on day 0 of AZD1222 vaccination. The receptors stem from an adult in good health. The CDR3 runs from the conserved cysteine through the conserved F or W. Each record gives: D gene, J gene, V gene, clone size, CDR3 length, CDR3 DNA, CDR3 protein. D genes are given only for firm matches. The size field is filled for only some rows; it gives once, few, many or a size class.

TRBD1	TRBJ2-1	TRBV19	few	16	TGTGCCAGTAGTCTCTCCCGGACAGGGCCCTACAATGAGCAGTTCTTC	CASSLSRTGPYNEQFF
NA	TRBJ1-1	TRBV29-1	NA	11	TGCAGCGTTGAAGGGGCACGGGAAGCTTTCTTT	CSVEGAREAFF
NA	TRBJ1-6	TRBV5-1	NA	12	TGCGCCAGCAGCTTGGGAGGGTCACCCCTCCACTTT	CASSLGGSPLHF
TRBD1	TRBJ2-7	TRBV28	NA	15	TGTGCCAGCAGTTTAGTGGGGACAGCATCCTACGAGCAGTACTTC	CASSLVGTASYEQYF
NA	TRBJ2-1	TRBV10-2	NA	15	TGCGCCAGCAGTGGGGCCCGGGGATACTTCAGTGAGCAGTTCTTC	CASSGARGYFSEQFF
NA	TRBJ1-5	TRBV5-7	NA	18	TGTGCCAGCAGCTTGGTAAGGCGGACCGACTTTAGCAATCAGCCCCAGCATTTT	CASSLVRRTDFSNQPQHF
TRBD1	TRBJ1-1	TRBV6-5	NA	15	TGTGCCAGCAGTTACGGGTACACAGGGGCCACTGAAGCTTTCTTT	CASSYGYTGATEAFF
TRBD1	TRBJ1-5	TRBV6-5	NA	13	TGTGCCAGCAGTCGGACAGGCGGACAGCCCCAGCATTTT	CASSRTGGQPQHF
NA	TRBJ1-2	TRBV5-1	NA	14	TGCGCCAGCAGCTTGGTCCCGGGTGACTATGGCTACACCTTC	CASSLVPGDYGYTF
NA	TRBJ1-2	TRBV27	NA	14	TGTGCCAGCAGTCTCATCGGGGGTTCCACGGGCTACACCTTC	CASSLIGGSTGYTF
NA	TRBJ1-6	TRBV19	NA	12	TGTGCCAGCTCAGGGGTAGGTTCACCCCTCCACTTT	CASSGVGSPLHF
TRBD1	TRBJ1-4	TRBV2	NA	15	TGTGCCAGCAGTGCCAACCCAGGGGGTAGCGAAAAACTGTTTTTT	CASSANPGGSEKLFF
NA	TRBJ1-5	TRBV6-5	NA	15	TGTGCCAGCCGCCACACCCAGAAAACTCATGGGCCCCAGCATTTT	CASRHTQKTHGPQHF
NA	TRBJ1-6	TRBV14	NA	15	TGTGCCAGCAGCCTGCTGATAGGGGAGAATTCACCCCTCCACTTT	CASSLLIGENSPLHF
NA	TRBJ2-6	TRBV6-1	few	17	TGTGCCAGCAGTGGTTCAGACAGTAACTCTGGGGCCAACGTCCTGACTTTC	CASSGSDSNSGANVLTF
NA	TRBJ1-1	TRBV6-5	NA	13	TGTGCCATCATCCCGGGGTGGGGGACTGAAGCTTTCTTT	CAIIPGWGTEAFF
NA	TRBJ1-5	TRBV5-6	NA	13	TGTGCCAGCAGCTTGGGAGGGAAACAGCCCCAGCATTTT	CASSLGGKQPQHF
TRBD2	TRBJ2-7	TRBV5-1	NA	16	TGCGCCAGCAGCTTGAGTTTACGGGAGGGCTCCTACGAGCAGTACTTC	CASSLSLREGSYEQYF
TRBD1	TRBJ1-4	TRBV3-1/TRBV3-2	NA	15	TGTGCCAGCAGCCTGGCGGGCAGGGGGCTTGAAAAACTGTTTTTT	CASSLAGRGLEKLFF
NA	TRBJ2-2	TRBV7-6	NA	15	TGTGCCAGCAGCTTGGGCCCGTGGGGGGCCGGGGAGCTGTTTTTT	CASSLGPWGAGELFF
TRBD1	TRBJ1-3	TRBV2	NA	16	TGTGCCAGCAGTGGGACCGGGACAGGGTTTGGAAACACCATATATTTT	CASSGTGTGFGNTIYF
NA	TRBJ1-1	TRBV5-5	many	14	TGTGCCAGCAGCTCCAAGTATGGGGAGTCTGAAGCTTTCTTT	CASSSKYGESEAFF
NA	TRBJ2-7	TRBV29-1	NA	13	TGCAGCGCCGCGGCGGTGGCCGGGTACGAGCAGTACTTC	CSAAAVAGYEQYF
NA	TRBJ1-5	TRBV2	NA	13	TGTGCCAGCAGTACAGGTAGCAATCAGCCCCAGCATTTT	CASSTGSNQPQHF
NA	TRBJ1-1	TRBV7-2	once	14	TGTGCCAGCAGCTTAGGAGCCTGGAACACTGAAGCTTTCTTT	CASSLGAWNTEAFF
NA	TRBJ1-2	TRBV29-1	NA	14	TGCAGCGTTGAGAGGGAGGTCCGACGCTATGGCTACACCTTC	CSVEREVRRYGYTF
NA	TRBJ2-1	TRBV12-3/TRBV12-4	once	12	TGTGCCAGCGCCAAGGGATCTAACGAGCAGTTCTTC	CASAKGSNEQFF
NA	TRBJ1-2	TRBV28	NA	14	TGTGCCAGCAGTTTCGCGGGCAGCGACTATGGCTACACCTTC	CASSFAGSDYGYTF
NA	TRBJ2-3	TRBV19	NA	15	TGTGCCAGTAGGCCCCAGGGTCATAGCACAGATACGCAGTATTTT	CASRPQGHSTDTQYF
NA	TRBJ2-7	TRBV5-6	NA	14	TGTGCCAGCAGCTTATACAGGGACTCCTACGAGCAGTACTTC	CASSLYRDSYEQYF
TRBD2	TRBJ2-1	TRBV14	NA	17	TGTGCCAGCAGCCAAGCCCGACTAGCGGGATATGATAATGAGCAGTTCTTC	CASSQARLAGYDNEQFF
TRBD1	TRBJ1-1	TRBV27	NA	14	TGTGCCAGCAGCGCCCACAGGGGTCGCGCTGAAGCTTTCTTT	CASSAHRGRAEAFF
NA	TRBJ2-1	TRBV10-3	few	15	TGTGCCATCAGTGATTCCCATGTTCCCGACAATGAGCAGTTCTTC	CAISDSHVPDNEQFF
NA	TRBJ2-1	TRBV30	NA	13	TGTGCCTGGAGTGCGCAGGTCTACAATGAGCAGTTCTTC	CAWSAQVYNEQFF
NA	TRBJ1-5	TRBV12-2	few	14	TGTGCAAGTCGCAGGGACGCCACCAATCAGCCCCAGCATTTT	CASRRDATNQPQHF
NA	TRBJ1-2	TRBV12-3/TRBV12-4	few	12	TGTGCCAGCAGGGGACACTACTATGGCTACACCTTC	CASRGHYYGYTF
NA	TRBJ1-5	TRBV24-1	NA	12	TGTGCCACCATACAGGGACCCCAGCCCCAGCATTTT	CATIQGPQPQHF
TRBD2	TRBJ2-7	TRBV13	NA	14	TGTGCCAGCAGCGGAAGCGGGAGGGTCTACGAGCAGTACTTC	CASSGSGRVYEQYF
NA	TRBJ2-5	TRBV2	NA	15	TGTGCCAGCAGTGATTTCAACAGGCTCCAAGAGACCCAGTACTTC	CASSDFNRLQETQYF
NA	TRBJ1-1	TRBV11-2	NA	17	TGTGCCAGCAGCCGCCCGAGGACCCGAGGAAGAGACACTGAAGCTTTCTTT	CASSRPRTRGRDTEAFF
NA	TRBJ2-7	TRBV2	NA	13	TGTGCCAGCAGGTCGCGGGGACTCCTGGAGCAGTACTTC	CASRSRGLLEQYF
NA	TRBJ2-1	TRBV14	NA	17	TGTGCCAGCAGCCAAGATTTATCAGGGGCGACATACAATGAGCAGTTCTTC	CASSQDLSGATYNEQFF
NA	TRBJ2-7	TRBV27	NA	14	TGTGCCAGCAGTTTGAACAGGGATTCCTACGAGCAGTACTTC	CASSLNRDSYEQYF
TRBD1	TRBJ1-6	TRBV2	once	12	TGTGCCAGCACTTTGGACAGGGCCCCCCTCCACTTT	CASTLDRAPLHF
NA	TRBJ1-2	TRBV5-1	NA	13	TGCGCCAGCAGCCCAACTGCGGGGGATGGCTACACCTTC	CASSPTAGDGYTF